The clone carrying this T cell receptor (beta chain) was counted only a few times. The target antigen is unknown. The CDR3 has 14 amino acids. CDR1 is MNHEY, CDR2 SVGAGI, per germline. V was trimmed by 2 bases and J by 8 bases, leaving 15 bases between them. This sample was included in a study of T cell responses to AZD1222 COVID-19 vaccine. Findings of the study overall: The study identified only 6 or 7 AZD1222 recipients as seropositive at baseline. Donors were chiefly white British, with a greater number of females, and clonal diversity was perhaps underestimated. Regions left unmutated in variants are reportedly the target of nearly half of spike-specific TCRs. Rises in breadth and depth of Spike-specific TCRs came after two AZD1222 doses.

Assay: immunoSEQ multiplex PCR; the TCRdb copy retains only in-frame clones and omits some. This sample carries 110,000 to 150,000 clones, roughly 92% of them seen once, and the ten largest clones take around 1.7%. J is TRBJ1-2 and V is TRBV6-5; unclear D gene. Sequenced material: peripheral blood, taken on day 0 of AZD1222 vaccination. This TCR came from an adult in good health. The CDR3 DNA follows: TGTGCCAGCAGTTACATGGGCTCCCTCGGGGGCTACACCTTC. Translating gives CASSYMGSLGGYTF.